This TCR beta chain is drawn from a study of T cells expressing NK-cell markers. TCRdb reprocessed the 5' RACE reads and stores each CDR3 protein as one record, lacking DNA. Recorded for this sample: about 430,000 distinct CDR3 sequences. Germline assignment: CDR1 SGHAT and CDR2 FQDESV (reference sequence). This CDR3 is built from 14 residues. Input material: blood T cells: a sorted CD56 or NKG2C T cell subset, CD4+ or CD8+ T cells, or bulk PBMC T cells (not recorded which). This clonotype was obtained from a woman between 45 and 65 years old in good health. The chain employs TRBV11-1 and TRBJ2-1. This CDR3 is CASSLSQGRIEQFF.